This is a list of T cell receptor beta chains from one sample in a study of blood T cell repertoires in COVID-19. Data came from immunoSEQ multiplex PCR; TCRdb stores just in-frame clones and leaves some out. The table records 150,000 to 200,000 clones, over 85% of them present only once. Sequencing was carried out using peripheral blood. These receptors originate from a man between 60 and 75 years old with active or convalescent COVID-19. Both conserved end residues are part of each CDR3. A D gene is named only where the DNA matches it firmly. The listing skips clone size in some rows; elsewhere it reads once, few, many or a size class.

j_call,clone_size,v_call,d_call,cdr3_aa,cdr3_nt
TRBJ2-7,-,TRBV6-5,TRBD1,CASTLVGQGTYEQYF,TGTGCCAGCACCTTAGTGGGACAGGGGACCTACGAGCAGTACTTC
TRBJ2-7,-,TRBV25-1,-,CASSWAVSYEQYF,TGTGCCAGCAGCTGGGCTGTCTCCTACGAGCAGTACTTC
TRBJ1-1,-,TRBV10-3,-,CAISFRTDTEAFF,TGTGCCATCAGCTTCAGGACTGACACTGAAGCTTTCTTT
TRBJ1-2,-,TRBV19,TRBD1,CASTGQGYGYTF,TGTGCCAGTACGGGACAGGGCTATGGCTACACCTTC
TRBJ2-7,-,TRBV28,-,CASSPGGGHRTTLYEQYF,TGTGCCAGCAGTCCAGGGGGAGGCCACCGAACCACCCTGTACGAGCAGTACTTC
TRBJ2-7,-,TRBV4-2,-,CASRQQVGGGSYEQYF,TGTGCCAGCAGGCAACAGGTAGGGGGGGGCTCCTACGAGCAGTACTTC
TRBJ2-2,-,TRBV19,-,CASSIRGARSTGELFF,TGTGCCAGTAGTATACGGGGGGCGCGTAGCACCGGGGAGCTGTTTTTT
TRBJ1-1,-,TRBV15,-,CATSARRGNTEAFF,TGTGCCACCAGCGCCCGAAGGGGGAACACTGAAGCTTTCTTT
TRBJ2-7,-,TRBV11-1,-,CASSPLWGRRPYEQYF,TGTGCCAGCAGCCCGCTTTGGGGCAGGCGGCCCTACGAGCAGTACTTC
TRBJ2-5,-,TRBV24-1,-,CATSDPGQSGQETQYF,TGTGCCACCAGTGATCCCGGACAGTCGGGACAAGAGACCCAGTACTTC
TRBJ2-7,-,TRBV3-1/TRBV3-2,-,CASSLQPGEQYF,TGTGCCAGCAGCCTACAACCGGGGGAGCAGTACTTC
TRBJ2-3,-,TRBV5-1,TRBD2,CASSYPRGGDTDTQYF,TGCGCCAGCAGCTATCCCCGCGGGGGAGACACAGATACGCAGTATTTT
TRBJ2-7,-,TRBV5-8,-,CASSISGNPYEQYF,TGTGCCAGCAGCATATCCGGGAACCCCTACGAGCAGTACTTC
TRBJ1-5,-,TRBV5-1,-,CASSLDGDSNQPQHF,TGCGCCAGCAGCTTGGACGGAGATAGCAATCAGCCCCAGCATTTT
TRBJ1-2,-,TRBV15,-,CATSSHVGYTF,TGTGCCACCAGCTCCCATGTTGGCTACACCTTC
TRBJ1-5,-,TRBV6-5,TRBD1,CASSTTGDSQPQHF,TGTGCCAGCAGTACCACAGGGGACAGTCAGCCCCAGCATTTT
TRBJ2-4,-,TRBV30,TRBD1,CAWKGQGTAKNIQYF,TGTGCCTGGAAAGGACAGGGGACGGCCAAAAACATTCAGTACTTC
TRBJ1-5,-,TRBV30,TRBD1,CAWMGTGGRSQHF,TGTGCCTGGATGGGGACAGGGGGAAGGTCCCAGCATTTT
TRBJ1-4,-,TRBV19,TRBD1,CASSTPGGTGAEKLFF,TGTGCCAGTAGTACCCCTGGAGGGACAGGGGCTGAAAAACTGTTTTTT
TRBJ1-5,-,TRBV10-3,TRBD1,CAISESPGGSNQPQHF,TGTGCCATCAGTGAGTCGCCAGGGGGTAGCAATCAGCCCCAGCATTTT
TRBJ2-1,-,TRBV9,TRBD2,CASKPSGTSYNEQFF,TGTGCCAGTAAACCTAGCGGTACCTCCTACAATGAGCAGTTCTTC
TRBJ2-5,-,TRBV6-1,-,CASSEGQGGETQYF,TGTGCCAGCAGTGAAGGGCAGGGTGGAGAGACCCAGTACTTC
TRBJ2-2,-,TRBV5-8,TRBD1,CASSLVGTGRTGELFF,TGTGCCAGCAGCTTGGTTGGGACAGGCCGAACCGGGGAGCTGTTTTTT
TRBJ1-1,-,TRBV7-8,TRBD1,CASSFGTANTEAFF,TGTGCCAGCAGCTTTGGGACAGCGAACACTGAAGCTTTCTTT
TRBJ1-3,-,TRBV4-2,-,CASSPDTGFNTIYF,TGTGCCAGCAGCCCCGACACAGGGTTCAACACCATATATTTT
TRBJ1-2,-,TRBV6-4,-,CASSDSISSGYTF,TGTGCCAGCAGTGACTCGATTTCTAGCGGCTACACCTTC
TRBJ2-1,-,TRBV3-1/TRBV3-2,TRBD2,CASSQARASGGAYNEQFF,TGTGCCAGCAGCCAAGCCCGCGCTAGCGGGGGGGCTTACAATGAGCAGTTCTTC
TRBJ1-1,-,TRBV6-2/TRBV6-3,-,CASSYGRNTEAFF,TGTGCCAGCAGTTATGGGAGAAACACTGAAGCTTTCTTT
TRBJ1-6,few,TRBV7-9,-,CASSLVNRVSPLHF,TGTGCCAGCAGCTTGGTGAACAGGGTTTCACCCCTCCACTTT
TRBJ1-5,-,TRBV30,TRBD1,CAWSFQGASPQPQHF,TGTGCCTGGAGTTTTCAGGGGGCTTCGCCCCAGCCCCAGCATTTT
TRBJ1-3,-,TRBV18,-,CASSSTGFAGNTIYF,TGTGCCAGCTCATCCACAGGGTTCGCTGGAAACACCATATATTTT
TRBJ2-2,-,TRBV13,-,CASSSPLAPGELFF,TGTGCCAGCAGCTCCCCCCTAGCGCCCGGGGAGCTGTTTTTT
TRBJ1-3,-,TRBV28,TRBD1,CASSSRGRPGNTIYF,TGTGCCAGCAGTTCCAGGGGGCGGCCTGGAAACACCATATATTTT
TRBJ2-7,-,TRBV5-1,-,CASSLEQGTSYEQYF,TGCGCCAGCAGCTTGGAACAGGGGACTTCCTACGAGCAGTACTTC
TRBJ1-5,-,TRBV6-5,TRBD1,CASSTGAGSNQPQHF,TGTGCCAGCAGTACAGGGGCAGGAAGCAATCAGCCCCAGCATTTT
TRBJ1-1,-,TRBV15,-,CATSRDRVVNTEAFF,TGTGCCACCAGCAGAGATCGCGTCGTGAACACTGAAGCTTTCTTT
TRBJ2-5,-,TRBV18,TRBD2,CASSPYSGGETQYF,TGTGCCAGCTCACCCTATTCGGGAGGAGAGACCCAGTACTTC
TRBJ1-1,-,TRBV6-1,TRBD1,CASSEAGRINRGAFF,TGTGCCAGCAGTGAAGCGGGTAGGATCAACAGGGGAGCTTTCTTT
TRBJ1-4,-,TRBV28,TRBD1,CASSFVRGQGGKLFF,TGTGCCAGCAGTTTTGTCAGGGGGCAAGGAGGAAAACTGTTTTTT
TRBJ2-2,-,TRBV29-1,TRBD1,CSVEVGRGMYTGELFF,TGCAGCGTTGAAGTCGGCAGGGGGATGTACACCGGGGAGCTGTTTTTT
TRBJ2-2,-,TRBV3-1/TRBV3-2,-,CASSQLGGTNTGELFF,TGTGCCAGCAGCCAACTAGGGGGAACGAACACCGGGGAGCTGTTTTTT
TRBJ2-7,-,TRBV11-2,TRBD1,CASSSRDRGPYEQYF,TGTGCCAGCAGCTCCCGGGACAGGGGGCCGTACGAGCAGTACTTC
TRBJ2-7,-,TRBV19,-,CASRPGGSNYEQYF,TGTGCCAGCCGGCCAGGGGGGTCGAACTACGAGCAGTACTTC
TRBJ2-1,-,TRBV5-4,TRBD2,CASSLGGLAAYNEQFF,TGTGCCAGCAGCTTGGGGGGACTAGCCGCCTACAATGAGCAGTTCTTC
TRBJ1-6,few,TRBV5-4,-,CASSFSDNSPLHF,TGTGCCAGCAGCTTCTCCGATAATTCACCCCTCCACTTT
TRBJ1-4,-,TRBV3-1/TRBV3-2,-,CASSQVGLATNEKLFF,TGTGCCAGCAGCCAAGTCGGACTTGCAACTAATGAAAAACTGTTTTTT
TRBJ1-2,-,TRBV16,-,CASSPRSGPGGYTF,TGTGCCAGCAGCCCCCGATCTGGCCCGGGGGGCTACACCTTC
TRBJ2-7,-,TRBV5-1,-,CASSLGLATYEQYF,TGCGCCAGCAGCTTGGGGCTAGCCACCTACGAGCAGTACTTC
TRBJ2-7,-,TRBV4-2,TRBD1,CASSQLLGTGVGEQYF,TGTGCCAGCAGCCAACTATTGGGGACAGGGGTGGGCGAGCAGTACTTC
TRBJ2-3,-,TRBV5-1,-,CASRFRRAYTDTQYF,TGCGCCAGCCGCTTTAGGCGGGCTTACACAGATACGCAGTATTTT
TRBJ1-1,once,TRBV6-1,-,CASSDQENTEAFF,TGTGCCAGCAGTGATCAGGAGAACACTGAAGCTTTCTTT
TRBJ2-7,-,TRBV3-1/TRBV3-2,TRBD2,CASSPRLAGTYEQYF,TGTGCCAGCAGTCCTCGACTAGCGGGGACCTACGAGCAGTACTTC
TRBJ1-4,-,TRBV9,TRBD1,CASSETGTGGEKLFF,TGTGCCAGCAGCGAAACCGGGACAGGGGGGGAAAAACTGTTTTTT
TRBJ2-1,-,TRBV27,TRBD2,CASSLVRWTSGSYNEQFF,TGTGCCAGCAGTTTAGTCCGATGGACTAGCGGGAGTTACAATGAGCAGTTCTTC
TRBJ2-5,-,TRBV5-4,TRBD2,CASSPGLAGGPGETQYF,TGTGCCAGCAGCCCGGGACTAGCGGGAGGGCCAGGAGAGACCCAGTACTTC
TRBJ1-6,-,TRBV3-1/TRBV3-2,TRBD1,CASSLQGADNSPLHF,TGTGCCAGCAGCCTACAGGGGGCGGATAATTCACCCCTCCACTTT
TRBJ1-3,-,TRBV19,-,CASSRGLNGNTIYF,TGTGCCAGTAGTAGGGGGCTTAATGGAAACACCATATATTTT
TRBJ2-1,once,TRBV21-1,-,CASSRDRKSHNEQFF,TGTGCCAGCAGCAGGGACAGGAAGTCCCACAATGAGCAGTTCTTC
TRBJ1-5,-,TRBV7-9,TRBD1,CASSPDRGLSQPQHF,TGTGCCAGCAGCCCGGACAGGGGGCTATCTCAGCCCCAGCATTTT
TRBJ1-4,-,TRBV10-2,TRBD1,CASAGTGDEKLFF,TGCGCCAGCGCCGGGACAGGGGATGAAAAACTGTTTTTT